This T cell receptor beta chain came from a study of T-cell memory formation after mild COVID-19 (dated by TCRdb to the early 2020s). In terms of the full investigation: Most TCR sequence clusters were specific to one of the two donors. The cohort was made up of two young adult volunteers, one female and one male, who were previously healthy. T-cell clones expanding and contracting after mild COVID-19 in a couple of donors were tracked by longitudinal TCRalpha and TCRbeta repertoire sequencing. Here is what the overall study found, with its caveats: Some responding clones were detected in pre-infection memory, which suggested that pre-existing cross-reactive memory T cells had joined the SARS-CoV-2 response. Contracting CD4+ clones appeared mostly in the CM and EM memory subsets, whereas CD8+ clones were enriched in EMRA. The study covered only a couple of mild cases, and larger cohorts including severe cases with pre-infection samples were considered necessary. Clones that contracted from day 15 to 85 showed balanced CD4/CD8 phenotypes, whereas a second wave of clones that expanded from day 15 to 37 leaned towards CD4+. SARS-CoV-2 specificity was not confirmed for the second-wave clones peaking on day 37.

Ficoll-Paque density gradient centrifugation was the method used to isolate PBMCs. This clonotype has more than one count but fewer than ten. No cognate antigen has been identified for it. No clone much larger than this one lies a single base away; base qualities are absent. From a lookup of the germline V gene, CDR1 and CDR2 are MGHRA and YSYEKL. V is pared back by 0 bases and J by 14 bases, with 15 bases lying between the germline termini. CDR3 length: 13 amino acids, cysteine to phenylalanine. The only DNA kept is the CDR3, 39 bases in frame from the first base. For sequencing, an Illumina NovaSeq 6000 was employed. cDNA libraries for TCRalpha and TCRbeta were prepared by 5'RACE using constant-segment primers, with sample barcodes and unique molecular identifiers added. Trizol reagent was used to extract RNA from every sample. Libraries were amplified in two PCR steps, with a second sample barcode and Illumina TruSeq adapters added in the second step. Libraries were sequenced on an Illumina NovaSeq with 2 x 150 bp paired-end reads. The study's own analysis went as follows. With migec v1.2.7, reads were demultiplexed and then collapsed into UMI-guided consensus sequences. Using mixcr v2.1.11, UMI consensuses were aligned to TRA and TRB V and J templates and then assembled into clonotypes. A clonotype was counted as expanded or contracted only when both edgeR and NoisET called the clonotype significant, with the noise models trained on biological replicates. For edgeR calls, the thresholds were a false discovery rate-adjusted p below 0.01 and a log2 fold-change of 1. PCA with hierarchical clustering of max-normalized trajectories of the 1000 most abundant clonotypes was used as exploratory dynamics analysis. Each responding clone was given a CD4 or CD8 phenotype based on the CD4+ and CD8+ repertoires, which had been sequenced separately. TCRdb cleaned the public reads at Q25 with fastp, built clones with MiXCR and kept in-frame beta chains. For every CDR3 protein sequence, its rows merge into one entry that carries the most common genes and DNA. The V and J calls reflect TCRdb's pipeline rather than the authors' work. In all, the sample holds around 200,000 distinct CDR3 sequences, and 20% to 25% of those were seen once. The top ten clones comprise under 30% of the sample.

The TCR was taken from an adult woman who had mild COVID-19 (a few samples of this study predate the infection). The sample titles of this study are shuffled in the database, so cell type and time point are left out; the donor was told from shared clones. The V and J segments used are TRBV4-1 and TRBJ2-3; no confident D gene assignment can be made. Sequences were obtained from PBMCs or a T cell subset sorted from them (not recorded which). In nucleotide form, the sequence is TGCGCCAGCAGCCAAGATACCGTCACTTTGGTGTATTTT. Translated, this gives CASSQDTVTLVYF.